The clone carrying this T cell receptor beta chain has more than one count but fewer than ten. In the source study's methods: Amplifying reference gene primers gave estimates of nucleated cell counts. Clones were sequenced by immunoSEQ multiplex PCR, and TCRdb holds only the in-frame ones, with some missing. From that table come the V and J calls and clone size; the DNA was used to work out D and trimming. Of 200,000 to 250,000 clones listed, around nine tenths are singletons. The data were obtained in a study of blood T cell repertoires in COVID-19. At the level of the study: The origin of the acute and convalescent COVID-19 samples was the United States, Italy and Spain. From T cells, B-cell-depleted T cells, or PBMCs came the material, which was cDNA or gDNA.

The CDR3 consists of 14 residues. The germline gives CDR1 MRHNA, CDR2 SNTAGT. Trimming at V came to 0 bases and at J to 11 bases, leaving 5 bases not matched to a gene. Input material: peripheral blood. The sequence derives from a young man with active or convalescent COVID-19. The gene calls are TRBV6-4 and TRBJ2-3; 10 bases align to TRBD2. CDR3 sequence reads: CASSDSSGGARQYF. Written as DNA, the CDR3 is TGTGCCAGCAGTGACTCAAGCGGGGGGGCCAGGCAGTATTTT.